Shown below are 7 T cell receptor beta chains from a single sample sequenced in a study of beta chain features in type 1 diabetes. These receptors' antigens are unknown. Since all of the isolated RNA was reverse transcribed, expressed TCRB transcripts were what got sequenced. TCRdb's table, derived via immunoSEQ multiplex PCR, lists solely in-frame clones and lacks some. Here the sample spans hundreds of thousands of clones, over 12% being singletons. Study-wide findings and caveats: All four CD4+ subsets of Type 1 diabetes patients contained TCRB CDR3s that were moderately but significantly shorter.

Material for sequencing was naive CD4+ T cells from blood. The source is a man between 18 and 35 years old with type 1 diabetes.

This clone has a handful of counts. This chain uses TRBV7-8 with TRBJ2-2; D gene uncertain. The germline V gene has CDR1 SGHVS and CDR2 FQNEAQ. The length of the CDR3 is 14 residues. V was clipped by 1 base and J by 8 bases, with 11 bases between them. The DNA of the CDR3 is TGTGCCAGCAGCTTAGGGCTAAAGGCGGGGGAGCTGTTTTTT. Amino acids: CASSLGLKAGELFF.

The chain employs TRBV4-2 and TRBJ2-3; 9 positions agree with TRBD1. J was trimmed by 8 bases and V by 3 bases; bases with no gene match: 9. The germline gives CDR1 LGHNA, CDR2 YNFKEQ. CDR3 length equals 15 residues. The CDR3 spells CASSQETDRGATQYF. The CDR3 nucleotides are TGTGCCAGCAGCCAGGAGACCGACAGGGGGGCTACGCAGTATTTT.

V is TRBV2 and J is TRBJ2-1, with D perhaps given as TRBD1 or TRBD2 (5 bases each). The V end was cut by 3 bases, the J end by 3 bases, with 12 bases between. Germline loops: CDR1 SNHLY, CDR2 FYNNEI. The CDR3 extends over 15 amino acids. The CDR3 region is CASSEGQAGYNEQFF. In DNA form, the CDR3 reads TGTGCCAGCAGTGAGGGGCAGGCGGGCTACAATGAGCAGTTCTTC.

This clone was detected a few times. V is TRBV29-1 and J is TRBJ2-7; no reliable D call. The V end was cut by 7 bases, the J end by 6 bases, with 10 bases between. The CDR3 is 10 residues long. Germline CDR1 SQVTM, CDR2 ANQGSEA. CDR3 sequence reads: CSAGEVEQYF. CDR3 bases: TGCAGCGCCGGTGAGGTCGAGCAGTACTTC.

The genes are TRBV20-1 and TRBJ2-7, with D perhaps TRBD2 (5 bases). The CDR3 has 11 amino acids. V gave up 5 bases and J gave up 5 bases, with 10 bases separating them. Germline CDR1 DFQATT, CDR2 SNEGSKA (reference sequence). CDR3 sequence reads: CSAGERHEQYF. In DNA form, the CDR3 reads TGCAGTGCTGGGGAGAGGCACGAGCAGTACTTC.

In this sample, this clone turned up a few times. The V gene is TRBV15, the J gene TRBJ1-5; no clear D. From germline, CDR1 is LNHNV and CDR2 YYDKDF (reference sequence). CDR3 length: 13 residues. V was trimmed by 4 bases and J by 4 bases, leaving 8 bases between them. CDR3 amino acids: CATSKDRNQPQHF. CDR3 coding DNA: TGTGCCACCAGCAAGGATAGAAATCAGCCCCAGCATTTT.

This clone was seen a handful of times. This specimen includes other DNA sequences encoding the same CDR3. V usage is TRBV6-6 and J usage is TRBJ2-5; D gene unclear. The CDR3 length is 11 residues. Germline V gene sequence: CDR1 MNHNY, CDR2 SVGAGI (reference sequence). Trimming removed 0 bases at V and 5 bases at J, with 1 base between. The CDR3 reads CASSYSETQYF. The CDR3 DNA reads as TGTGCCAGCAGTTACTCGGAGACCCAGTACTTC.